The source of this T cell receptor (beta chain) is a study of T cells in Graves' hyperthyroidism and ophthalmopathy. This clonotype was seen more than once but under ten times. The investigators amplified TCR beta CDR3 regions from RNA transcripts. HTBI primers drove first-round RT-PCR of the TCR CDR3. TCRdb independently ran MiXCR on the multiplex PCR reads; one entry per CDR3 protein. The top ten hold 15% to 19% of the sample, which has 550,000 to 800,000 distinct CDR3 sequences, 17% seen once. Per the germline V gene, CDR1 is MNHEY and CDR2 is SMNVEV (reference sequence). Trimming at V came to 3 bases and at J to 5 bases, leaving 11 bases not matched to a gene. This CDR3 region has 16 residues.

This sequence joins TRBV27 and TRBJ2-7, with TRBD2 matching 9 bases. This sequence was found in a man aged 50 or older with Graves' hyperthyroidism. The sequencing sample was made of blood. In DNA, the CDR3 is TGTGCCAGCAGTTTGTCTAGCGGGACAGTCATCCACGAGCAGTACTTC. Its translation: CASSLSSGTVIHEQYF.